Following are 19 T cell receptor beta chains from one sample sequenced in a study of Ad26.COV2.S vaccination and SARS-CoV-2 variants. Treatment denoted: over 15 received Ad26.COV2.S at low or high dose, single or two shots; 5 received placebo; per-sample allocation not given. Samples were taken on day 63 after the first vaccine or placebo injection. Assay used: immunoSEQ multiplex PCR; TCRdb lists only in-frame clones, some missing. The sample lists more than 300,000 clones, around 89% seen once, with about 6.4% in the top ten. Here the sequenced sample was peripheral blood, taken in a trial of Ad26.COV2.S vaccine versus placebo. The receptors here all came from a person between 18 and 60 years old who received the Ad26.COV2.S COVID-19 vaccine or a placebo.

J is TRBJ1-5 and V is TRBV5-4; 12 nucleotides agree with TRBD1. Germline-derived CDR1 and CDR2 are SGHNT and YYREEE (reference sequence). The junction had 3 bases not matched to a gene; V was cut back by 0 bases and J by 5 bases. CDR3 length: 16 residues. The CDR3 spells CASSLGGQGAHQPQHF. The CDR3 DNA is TGTGCCAGCAGCTTGGGGGGACAGGGGGCCCATCAGCCCCAGCATTTT.

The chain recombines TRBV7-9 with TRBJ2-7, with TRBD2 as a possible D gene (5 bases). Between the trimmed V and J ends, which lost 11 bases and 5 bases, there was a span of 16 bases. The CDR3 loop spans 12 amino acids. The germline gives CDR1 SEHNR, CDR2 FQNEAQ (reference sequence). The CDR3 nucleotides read TGTGCCCGGAGGCGGAGTATCGACGAGCAGTACTTC. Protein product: CARRRSIDEQYF.

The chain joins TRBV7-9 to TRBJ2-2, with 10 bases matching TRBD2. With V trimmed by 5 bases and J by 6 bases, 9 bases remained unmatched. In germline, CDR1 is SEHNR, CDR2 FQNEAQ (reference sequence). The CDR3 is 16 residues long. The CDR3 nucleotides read TGTGCCAGCAGCCATACTAGCGGGGAACGGGCCGGGGAGCTGTTTTTT. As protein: CASSHTSGERAGELFF.

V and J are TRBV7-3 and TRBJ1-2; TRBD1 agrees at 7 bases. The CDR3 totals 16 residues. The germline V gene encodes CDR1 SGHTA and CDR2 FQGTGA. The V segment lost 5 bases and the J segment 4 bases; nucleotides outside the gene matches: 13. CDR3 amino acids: CASSRGGDRNSYGYTF. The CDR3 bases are TGTGCCAGCAGCCGAGGGGGGGACAGAAACAGCTATGGCTACACCTTC.

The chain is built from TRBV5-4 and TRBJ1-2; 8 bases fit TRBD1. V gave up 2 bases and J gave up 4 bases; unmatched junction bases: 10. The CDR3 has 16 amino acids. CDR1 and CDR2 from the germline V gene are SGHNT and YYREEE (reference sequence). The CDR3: CASSFPRGQGSYGYTF. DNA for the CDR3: TGTGCCAGCAGCTTCCCCAGGGGGCAGGGATCCTATGGCTACACCTTC.

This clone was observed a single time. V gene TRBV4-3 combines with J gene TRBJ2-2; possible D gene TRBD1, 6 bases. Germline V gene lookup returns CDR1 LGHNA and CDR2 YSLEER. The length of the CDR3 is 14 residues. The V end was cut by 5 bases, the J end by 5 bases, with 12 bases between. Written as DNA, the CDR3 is TGCGCCAGCAGCAAACGACAGGCTACCGGGGAGCTGTTTTTT. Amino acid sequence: CASSKRQATGELFF.

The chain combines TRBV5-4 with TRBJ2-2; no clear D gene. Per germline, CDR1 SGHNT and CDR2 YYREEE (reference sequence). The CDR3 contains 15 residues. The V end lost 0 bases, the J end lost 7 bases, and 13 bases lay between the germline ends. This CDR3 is CASSLAPGFSGELFF. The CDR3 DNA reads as TGTGCCAGCAGCTTGGCCCCAGGTTTTAGCGGGGAGCTGTTTTTT.

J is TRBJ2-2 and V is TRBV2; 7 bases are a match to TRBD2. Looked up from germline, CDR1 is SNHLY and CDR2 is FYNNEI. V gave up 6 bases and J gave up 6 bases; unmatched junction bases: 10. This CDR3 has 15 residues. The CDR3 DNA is TGTGCCAGCAGCCGGCGGGGGTCCGATCCCGGGGAGCTGTTTTTT. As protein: CASSRRGSDPGELFF.

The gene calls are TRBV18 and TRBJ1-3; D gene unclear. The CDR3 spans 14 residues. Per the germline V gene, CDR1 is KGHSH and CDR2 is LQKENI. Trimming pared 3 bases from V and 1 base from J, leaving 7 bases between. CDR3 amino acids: CASSPGLSGNTIYF. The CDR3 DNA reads TGTGCCAGCTCACCCGGACTTTCTGGAAACACCATATATTTT.

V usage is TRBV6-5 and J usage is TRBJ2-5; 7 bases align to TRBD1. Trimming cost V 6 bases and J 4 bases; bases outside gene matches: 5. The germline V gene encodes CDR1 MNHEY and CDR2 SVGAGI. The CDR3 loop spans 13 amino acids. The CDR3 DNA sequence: TGTGCCAGCAGAGTGAAGGGGGCAGAGACCCAGTACTTC. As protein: CASRVKGAETQYF.

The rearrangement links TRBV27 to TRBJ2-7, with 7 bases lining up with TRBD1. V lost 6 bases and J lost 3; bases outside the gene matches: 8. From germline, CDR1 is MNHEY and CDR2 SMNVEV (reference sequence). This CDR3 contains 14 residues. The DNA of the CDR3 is TGTGCCAGCAGCTTAGACAGGGTAGGCTACGAGCAGTACTTC. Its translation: CASSLDRVGYEQYF.

CDR3 in amino acids: CASSLQDESPLHF. In nucleotides, the CDR3 is TGCGCCAGCAGCTTGCAGGATGAATCACCCCTCCACTTT. The rearrangement joins TRBV5-1 to TRBJ1-6; no firm D call. From germline, CDR1 is SGHRS and CDR2 YFSETQ. This CDR3 region has 13 residues. Trimming took off 1 base at V and 10 bases at J, with 9 bases between the two ends.

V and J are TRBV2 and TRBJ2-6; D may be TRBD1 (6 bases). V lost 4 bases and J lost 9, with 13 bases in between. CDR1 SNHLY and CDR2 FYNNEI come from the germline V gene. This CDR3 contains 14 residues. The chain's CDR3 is CASSVGQSLNVLTF. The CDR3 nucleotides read TGTGCCAGCAGTGTCGGACAGTCCCTCAACGTCCTGACTTTC.

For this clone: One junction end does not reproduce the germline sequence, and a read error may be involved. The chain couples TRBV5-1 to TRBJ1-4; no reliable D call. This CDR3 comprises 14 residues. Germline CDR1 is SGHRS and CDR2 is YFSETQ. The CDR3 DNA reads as TGCGCCAGCAGCTTGGCACAGCCTAAGGAAAAACTGTTTTTT. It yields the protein CASSLAQPKEKLFF.

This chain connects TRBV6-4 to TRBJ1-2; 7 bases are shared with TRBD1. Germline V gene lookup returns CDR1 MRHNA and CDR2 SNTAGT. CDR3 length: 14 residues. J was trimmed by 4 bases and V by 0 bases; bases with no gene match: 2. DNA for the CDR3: TGTGCCAGCAGTGACTCGGAGGGGGCCTATGGCTACACCTTC. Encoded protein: CASSDSEGAYGYTF.

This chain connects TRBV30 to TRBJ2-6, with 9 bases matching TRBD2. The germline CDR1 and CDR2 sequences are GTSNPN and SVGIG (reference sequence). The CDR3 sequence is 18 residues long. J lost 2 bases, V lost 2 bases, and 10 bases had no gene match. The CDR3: CAWSPPGVAGAGANVLTF. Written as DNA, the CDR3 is TGTGCCTGGAGTCCCCCGGGGGTAGCGGGAGCTGGGGCCAACGTCCTGACTTTC. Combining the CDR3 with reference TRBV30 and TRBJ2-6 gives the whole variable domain SQTIHQWPATLVQPVGSPLSLECTVEGTSNPNLYWYRQAAGRGLQLLFYSVGIGQISSEVPQNLSASRPQDRQFILSSKKLLLSDSGFYLCAWSPPGVAGAGANVLTFGAGSRLTVL.

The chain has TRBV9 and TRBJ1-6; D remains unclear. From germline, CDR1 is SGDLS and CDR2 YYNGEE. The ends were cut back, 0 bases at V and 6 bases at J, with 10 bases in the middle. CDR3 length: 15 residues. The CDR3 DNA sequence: TGTGCCAGCAGCGTAGGGGTATTCTCTAATTCACCCCTCCACTTT. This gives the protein CASSVGVFSNSPLHF.

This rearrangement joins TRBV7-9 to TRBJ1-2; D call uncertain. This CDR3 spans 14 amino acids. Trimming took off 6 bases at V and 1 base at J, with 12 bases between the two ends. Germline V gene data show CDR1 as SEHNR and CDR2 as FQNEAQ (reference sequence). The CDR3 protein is CASSPAYYNYGYTF. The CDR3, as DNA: TGTGCCAGCAGTCCAGCCTACTATAACTATGGCTACACCTTC.

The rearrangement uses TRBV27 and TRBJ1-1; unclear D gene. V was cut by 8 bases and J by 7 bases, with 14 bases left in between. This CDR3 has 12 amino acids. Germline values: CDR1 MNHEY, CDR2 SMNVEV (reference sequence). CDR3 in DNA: TGTGCCAGCCTGACGGATAGTGGTGAAGCTTTCTTT. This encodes CASLTDSGEAFF.